Shown below are 20 T cell receptor beta chains from a single sample sequenced in a study of T cell repertoires in cytomegalovirus infection. TCRdb re-called the reads with MiXCR, one entry per CDR3 protein. The table includes some 100,000 distinct CDR3 sequences, roughly a quarter detected once. Sequencing used CD8+ T cells from PBMCs. These receptors came from a human donor in good health (CMV status not recorded). Some clones in this sample may be carry-over from other donors' samples.

The gene calls are TRBV7-3 and TRBJ2-5, with a tentative D call TRBD1 (6 bases). This CDR3 region has 14 residues. The V and J ends lost 6 bases and 5 bases respectively, with 16 bases between them. In germline, CDR1 is SGHTA, CDR2 FQGTGA. The CDR3 region is CASSPEQGFETQYF. CDR3 in DNA: TGTGCCAGCAGTCCCGAGCAGGGGTTCGAGACCCAGTACTTC.

This clonotype appeared a few times. The J gene is TRBJ1-4, the V gene TRBV7-9, with 9 bases that match TRBD1. Trimming at V came to 5 bases and at J to 7 bases, leaving 8 bases not matched to a gene. In germline, CDR1 is SEHNR, CDR2 FQNEAQ (reference sequence). The CDR3 covers 15 residues. The CDR3 DNA follows: TGTGCCAGCAGCAGGACAGGGGAAGAGGGTGAAAAACTGTTTTTT. Its translation: CASSRTGEEGEKLFF.

This clonotype came up many times. This chain links TRBV7-9 with TRBJ2-3, with 9 positions matching TRBD1. Losses at the gene ends were 5 bases for V and 2 bases for J; bases not matched to a gene: 8. CDR3 length: 16 residues. CDR1 SEHNR and CDR2 FQNEAQ come from the germline V gene (reference sequence). The CDR3 reads CASSPRQGGFTDTQYF. As DNA, the CDR3 is TGTGCCAGCAGCCCACGACAGGGGGGCTTCACAGATACGCAGTATTTT.

The chain has TRBV2 and TRBJ1-1; the D gene is possibly TRBD1 (6 bases). The germline gives CDR1 SNHLY, CDR2 FYNNEI. The CDR3 loop spans 9 amino acids. V was clipped by 11 bases and J by 13 bases, with 14 bases between them. CDR3 nucleotide sequence: TGTGCCGGGGGGCTGGGAGTTTTCTTT. It specifies CAGGLGVFF.

V and J are TRBV5-5 and TRBJ2-5; TRBD1 aligns across 9 bases. Germline-derived CDR1 and CDR2 are SGHKS and YYEKEE (reference sequence). The V gene end was trimmed by 5 bases and the J gene end by 3 bases; junction bases not matched to a gene: 8. This CDR3 has 15 residues. The CDR3 bases are TGTGCCAGCAGTTCGATACAGGGGGCGGAAGAGACCCAGTACTTC. Translating gives CASSSIQGAEETQYF.

V gene TRBV28 combines with J gene TRBJ1-2; D gene uncertain. V was clipped by 6 bases and J by 5 bases, with 19 bases between them. Germline V CDR1 and CDR2: MDHEN, SYDVKM. The length of the CDR3 is 15 residues. CDR3 residues: CASSPPPVGIYGYTF. CDR3 in DNA: TGTGCCAGCAGCCCCCCTCCCGTGGGGATTTATGGCTACACCTTC.

This clonotype appeared many times. The rearrangement links TRBV24-1 to TRBJ1-5, with a possible D match to TRBD1 (5 bases). CDR1 and CDR2 from the germline V gene are KGHDR and SFDVKD. V lost 4 bases and J 5 bases, leaving 17 bases between the germline ends. This CDR3 spans 16 amino acids. The CDR3 reads CATSDLDRILDQPQHF. CDR3 sequence (DNA): TGTGCCACCAGTGACTTAGACAGAATCCTCGATCAGCCCCAGCATTTT.

The chain carries TRBV2 and TRBJ2-7, with D unresolved. Between the trimmed V and J ends, which lost 0 bases and 1 base, there was a span of 7 bases. The CDR3 has 14 residues. Germline CDR1 SNHLY, CDR2 FYNNEI. The CDR3 DNA follows: TGTGCCAGCAGTGAAGCGCAGATTTCCTACGAGCAGTACTTC. This codes for CASSEAQISYEQYF.

There are many counts of this clonotype. The chain uses TRBV2 and TRBJ2-5, with 9 bases aligning to TRBD2. The CDR3 runs to 17 residues. Trimming cost V 6 bases and J 3 bases; bases outside gene matches: 14. Germline V gene lookup returns CDR1 SNHLY and CDR2 FYNNEI. The CDR3 loop reads CASSGSSGAGGEETQYF. The CDR3 DNA is TGTGCCAGCAGCGGCTCCTCAGGGGCGGGAGGGGAAGAGACCCAGTACTTC.

This clonotype occurred once. The chain combines TRBV7-9 with TRBJ2-3; 9 bases are shared with TRBD2. Trimming at V came to 8 bases and at J to 0 bases, leaving 6 bases not matched to a gene. Germline V lookup: CDR1 SEHNR, CDR2 FQNEAQ (reference sequence). The CDR3 runs 15 residues. CDR3: CASRFSGGSTDTQYF. The DNA for the CDR3 is TGTGCCAGCCGTTTTAGCGGGGGTAGCACAGATACGCAGTATTTT.

This chain uses TRBV20-1 with TRBJ2-2, with D unclear. The CDR3 loop spans 12 amino acids. The V gene's germline CDR1 is DFQATT and CDR2 SNEGSKA (reference sequence). Trimming left V 6 bases short and J 1 base short, with 6 bases between. Written as DNA, the CDR3 is TGCAGTGCATATGGGAACACCGGGGAGCTGTTTTTT. Its protein is CSAYGNTGELFF.

The rearrangement links TRBV20-1 to TRBJ1-1; D gene unclear. The V gene lost 0 bases and the J gene lost 8 bases, with 16 bases spanning the gap. CDR1 is DFQATT and CDR2 is SNEGSKA in the germline V gene (reference sequence). The CDR3 consists of 14 residues. The CDR3 region has the DNA TGCAGTGCTAGAGATGCGGTTACGGGCTCGGAAGCTTTCTTT. Translation: CSARDAVTGSEAFF.

The V call is TRBV7-2, the J call TRBJ1-2; D remains ambiguous. The CDR3 spans 16 residues. From germline, CDR1 is SGHTA and CDR2 FQGNSA. V gave up 2 bases and J gave up 5 bases, with 18 bases separating them. The CDR3 region has the DNA TGTGCCAGCAGCTTAATAGATCGGCCGCTAAATTATGGCTACACCTTC. This encodes CASSLIDRPLNYGYTF.

The genes are TRBV4-3 and TRBJ2-1; 10 positions match TRBD1. Germline V CDR1 and CDR2: LGHNA, YSLEER. The length of the CDR3 is 15 residues. V lost 3 bases and J lost 7; bases outside the gene matches: 6. CDR3 amino acids: CASSQRQGAKNEQFF. CDR3 in DNA: TGCGCCAGCAGCCAGAGACAGGGGGCAAAAAATGAGCAGTTCTTC.

This clonotype was recorded at least ten times. J is TRBJ1-1 and V is TRBV10-3; possibly TRBD1 for D (5 bases). Germline CDR1 is ENHRY and CDR2 is SYGVKD. V dropped 4 bases and J dropped 5 bases, with 11 bases sitting between them. This CDR3 has 13 amino acids. The CDR3 DNA reads TGTGCCATCAGTGCTCAGGGTGGGACTGAAGCTTTCTTT. This translates into CAISAQGGTEAFF.

The rearrangement uses TRBV27 and TRBJ2-1, with TRBD2 matching over 12 bases. CDR3 length: 16 amino acids. V was clipped by 5 bases and J by 4 bases; unmatched bases: 6. Germline loops: CDR1 MNHEY, CDR2 SMNVEV (reference sequence). The CDR3 loop reads CASSIRLAGVYNEQFF. For the CDR3, the DNA is TGTGCCAGCAGTATACGACTAGCGGGGGTGTACAATGAGCAGTTCTTC.

This clonotype was counted only a few times. The chain recombines TRBV12-3 or TRBV12-4 with TRBJ2-2; TRBD1 matches at 10 bases. V trimming: 7 bases; J trimming: 4 bases; junction bases outside the gene matches: 12. CDR3 length: 17 residues. The CDR3 DNA reads TGTGCCAGCATCGACGACAGGGGGCTATCAGGCACCGGGGAGCTGTTTTTT. It codes for CASIDDRGLSGTGELFF.

This clonotype was seen more than once but under ten times. This chain uses TRBV12-3 or TRBV12-4 with TRBJ1-2; D perhaps matches TRBD1 (5 bases). V was trimmed by 3 bases and J by 8 bases, leaving 16 bases between them. This CDR3 region has 14 residues. Here the CDR3 DNA reads TGTGCCAGCAGTTTCTTGGGGGGAGTCGGGGGCTACACCTTC. The encoded protein is CASSFLGGVGGYTF.

This clonotype was seen only a few times. The chain couples TRBV6-1 to TRBJ1-2, with D possibly matching TRBD1 (5 bases). The germline V gene has CDR1 MNHNS and CDR2 SASEGT. V lost 3 bases and J lost 5, with 16 bases in between. The CDR3 extends over 15 amino acids. The CDR3 region has the DNA TGTGCCAGCAGTGAGGTTCTCGACAGCCATTATGGCTACACCTTC. Its translation is CASSEVLDSHYGYTF.

The chain combines TRBV30 with TRBJ2-1; perhaps TRBD2 as D (6 bases). V shed 1 base and J shed 9 bases, with 10 bases lying between them. CDR1 and CDR2 from the germline V gene are GTSNPN and SVGIG (reference sequence). CDR3 length: 12 residues. The CDR3 DNA follows: TGTGCCTGGAGTGGGGACTCCAGTGAGCAGTTCTTC. It codes for CAWSGDSSEQFF.